The rows below give T cell receptor beta chains drawn from one sample of a study of shared clonotypes between healthy human individuals. Clones were sequenced by immunoSEQ multiplex PCR, and TCRdb holds only the in-frame ones, with some missing. The sample yields millions of clones, around 95% seen once. Source material: naive CD4+ T cells sorted from blood. These receptors were collected from a man younger than 35 in good health. Each CDR3 is given without its conserved first and last residue.

J gene,CDR3 length,V gene,CDR3 protein
TRBJ1-1,11,TRBV6-5,ASSPPHGTEAF
TRBJ2-7,11,TRBV18,ASSLRTSYEQY
TRBJ2-1,15,TRBV5-6,ASSLSGLASSYNEQF
TRBJ1-2,13,TRBV6-5,ASSTGQGRAYGYT
TRBJ1-2,12,TRBV7-3,ASSYGQGAGGYT
TRBJ2-1,11,TRBV6-5,ASSYSRGNEQF
TRBJ2-3,13,TRBV5-1,ASSLYGADTDTQY
TRBJ1-2,12,TRBV18,ASSPTGDSYGYT
TRBJ2-1,14,TRBV7-9,ASSWTSGSSYNEQF
TRBJ2-2,12,TRBV7-3,ASSLNNGDGELF
TRBJ2-7,13,TRBV18,ASSAGGTSGYEQY
TRBJ1-1,13,TRBV13,ASSFGQSRNTEAF
TRBJ2-6,12,TRBV19,AGSSRGGANVLT
TRBJ2-1,14,TRBV4-3,ASSQAVRASYNEQF
TRBJ2-1,15,TRBV18,ASSPRTSGTSYNEQF
TRBJ1-3,16,TRBV12-5,ASGLAQKSGQGADTIY
TRBJ1-5,14,TRBV18,ASSPNRAGTTQPQH
TRBJ1-5,13,TRBV7-2,ASSHWSDSNQPQH
TRBJ1-1,13,TRBV5-1,ASSLKAYIGTEAF
TRBJ2-5,12,TRBV9,ASSPGGGQETQY
TRBJ1-1,12,TRBV27,ASSFQGVNTEAF
TRBJ1-6,10,TRBV6-1,ASSEPLRPLH
TRBJ2-3,12,TRBV29-1,SVDSGGATDTQY
TRBJ2-1,12,TRBV30,AWSGASASNEQF
TRBJ2-5,11,TRBV9,ASSVEPGETQY
TRBJ2-5,12,TRBV5-1,ASSLRAGQETQY
TRBJ2-7,13,TRBV29-1,SVGDGGLGGYEQY
TRBJ2-5,14,TRBV30,AWSSTGQMGWRAQY
TRBJ1-2,14,TRBV18,ASSPPDLGQGHGYT
TRBJ2-4,15,TRBV7-2,ASSLGAGVGVRDIQY
TRBJ2-7,10,TRBV6-6,ASSRGQYEQY
TRBJ2-2,14,TRBV5-1,ASSSTGAGGTGELF
TRBJ2-7,12,TRBV6-5,ASSYGTGGHEQY
TRBJ1-1,13,TRBV5-8,ASNTGDRLNTEAF
TRBJ2-7,13,TRBV4-1,ASSQVDRETYEQY
TRBJ1-4,15,TRBV11-2,ASSQRGRGATNEKLF
TRBJ2-1,11,TRBV6-1,ASSEIASGEQF